A single sample gave rise to the 29 T cell receptor beta chains below, sequenced in a study of blood T cell repertoires in COVID-19. Using immunoSEQ multiplex PCR, the repertoire was profiled, and TCRdb retains in-frame clones only, with some absent. The data contain about 75,000 clones, more than 65% of them singletons. The sequencing sample was made of peripheral blood. All receptors derive from a woman aged 50 to 60 with acute or convalescent COVID-19.

This clone was seen a handful of times. The chain recombines TRBV12-3 or TRBV12-4 with TRBJ1-1; maybe TRBD1 (5 bases). This CDR3 has 13 amino acids. V was shortened by 6 bases and J by 4 bases, with 12 bases between the two germline ends. The CDR3 coding sequence is TGTGCCAGCAGGACAGCATCGGTCACTGAAGCTTTCTTT. Translation gives CASRTASVTEAFF.

This CDR3 reads CASSPSWALDTEAFF. Written as DNA, the CDR3 is TGTGCCAGCTCACCCTCCTGGGCACTGGACACTGAAGCTTTCTTT. The rearrangement links TRBV18 to TRBJ1-1; D gene unclear. The V gene's germline CDR1 is KGHSH and CDR2 LQKENI. V lost 3 bases to trimming and J lost 3 bases, with 14 bases between them. CDR3 size: 15 residues.

This clone showed up just a few times. The gene calls are TRBV5-8 and TRBJ1-3; D gene uncertain. CDR1 and CDR2 from the germline V gene are SGHTS and YDEGEE. The CDR3 totals 15 residues. V lost 1 base, J lost 0 bases, and 8 bases lay in between. The CDR3 loop is CASSLYRSSGNTIYF. The DNA of the CDR3 is TGTGCCAGCAGCTTGTACAGATCCTCTGGAAACACCATATATTTT.

The J gene is TRBJ2-1, the V gene TRBV7-9, with D maybe TRBD2 (7 bases). The germline gives CDR1 SEHNR, CDR2 FQNEAQ (reference sequence). The CDR3 contains 14 residues. Trimming removed 7 bases from V and 3 bases from J, with 13 bases in between. CDR3 coding DNA: TGTGCCAGCACCTCGGGGGGCCTCTACAATGAGCAGTTCTTC. It yields the protein CASTSGGLYNEQFF.

This chain joins TRBV19 and TRBJ1-3, with D tentatively TRBD1 (6 bases). The CDR3 runs 16 residues. The V gene's germline CDR1 is LNHDA and CDR2 SQIVND (reference sequence). V lost 5 bases to trimming and J lost 0 bases, with 14 bases between them. The CDR3 DNA reads TGTGCCAGTAGTGGACGACAGGCTCTCTCTGGAAACACCATATATTTT. It codes for CASSGRQALSGNTIYF.

V and J are TRBV11-2 and TRBJ2-1; a possible D gene is TRBD2 (6 bases). This CDR3 region has 15 residues. V was cut by 5 bases and J by 0 bases, with 11 bases left in between. CDR1 and CDR2 (germline): SGHAT, FQNNGV. CDR3: CASSPRLVSYNEQFF. The CDR3 DNA sequence: TGTGCCAGCAGCCCACGACTAGTCTCCTACAATGAGCAGTTCTTC.

V and J are TRBV4-3 and TRBJ1-5; D remains unclear. The germline V gene has CDR1 LGHNA and CDR2 YSLEER. Trimming cost V 1 base and J 7 bases, with 14 bases left between them. This CDR3 has 15 residues. DNA of the CDR3: TGCGCCAGCAGCCAAGCTCTCAACTCCCAACAGCCCCAGCATTTT. Its translation: CASSQALNSQQPQHF.

This chain's CDR3 is CASNTIQGAGSGYTF. The CDR3, as DNA: TGTGCCAGCAACACTATCCAGGGGGCAGGGAGCGGCTACACCTTC. The chain uses TRBV2 and TRBJ1-2; 8 bases are a match to TRBD1. V was pared by 7 bases and J by 8 bases, with 15 bases of the junction left unmatched. CDR1 is SNHLY, CDR2 FYNNEI, per germline. The CDR3 sequence is 15 residues long.

J is TRBJ2-7 and V is TRBV28; 10 bases line up with TRBD2. V lost 7 bases and J lost 5; bases outside the gene matches: 14. The CDR3 runs 16 residues. CDR1 is MDHEN, CDR2 SYDVKM, per germline. CDR3 sequence reads: CASTSPPSGRGNEQYF. The CDR3 DNA is TGTGCCAGCACCTCACCCCCCAGCGGGAGGGGCAACGAGCAGTACTTC.

The chain has TRBV9 and TRBJ1-2, with TRBD1 matching 8 bases. Germline V gives CDR1 SGDLS, CDR2 YYNGEE. The V segment lost 2 bases and the J segment 6 bases; nucleotides outside the gene matches: 3. This CDR3 has 13 amino acids. CDR3 DNA sequence: TGTGCCAGCAGCGTCCGGACAGGGAATGGCTACACCTTC. Translated, it gives CASSVRTGNGYTF. Drawing the rest from reference TRBV9 and TRBJ1-2, the complete variable domain is DSGVTQTPKHLITATGQRVTLRCSPRSGDLSVYWYQQSLDQGLQFLIQYYNGEERAKGNILERFSAQQFPDLHSELNLSSLELGDSALYFCASSVRTGNGYTFGSGTRLTVV.

This chain joins TRBV11-2 and TRBJ1-1, with a weak D call TRBD1 (5 bases). Germline V lookup: CDR1 SGHAT, CDR2 FQNNGV. This CDR3 is built from 14 residues. The V end was cut by 4 bases, the J end by 4 bases, with 13 bases between. In DNA, the CDR3 is TGTGCCAGCAGCTCAGGGATCGGGCCCACTGAAGCTTTCTTT. Its translation: CASSSGIGPTEAFF.

The chain has TRBV6-4 and TRBJ2-5; D perhaps matches TRBD2 (5 bases). Germline V gene data show CDR1 as MRHNA and CDR2 as SNTAGT. V lost 4 bases to trimming and J lost 2 bases, with 17 bases between them. The CDR3 consists of 16 residues. CDR3 residues: CASSASALRRQETQYF. The CDR3, as DNA: TGTGCCAGCAGTGCTTCGGCCCTACGGAGGCAAGAGACCCAGTACTTC.

The V gene is TRBV3-1 (or the pseudogene TRBV3-2), the J gene TRBJ1-5; D gene uncertain. The CDR3 contains 14 residues. Germline V lookup: CDR1 LGHDT, CDR2 YNNKEL (reference sequence). V gave up 3 bases and J gave up 0 bases, with 6 bases separating them. CDR3 sequence (DNA): TGTGCCAGCAGCCAGCAGGCTAGCAATCAGCCCCAGCATTTT. Amino acid sequence: CASSQQASNQPQHF.

This chain joins TRBV24-1 and TRBJ1-4, with 11 positions matching TRBD1. Looked up from germline, CDR1 is KGHDR and CDR2 is SFDVKD. V lost 7 bases, J lost 8 bases, and 2 bases stayed unmatched. This CDR3 comprises 13 residues. CDR3 in DNA: TGTGCCACCAGCGGGACAGGGGGGGAAAAACTGTTTTTT. It is translated as CATSGTGGEKLFF.

For this clone: The junction does not match germline at one end; this may be a read error. This rearrangement joins TRBV7-7 to TRBJ1-2; 9 bases agree with TRBD1. The germline gives CDR1 SSHAT, CDR2 FNYEAQ (reference sequence). This CDR3 region has 14 residues. CDR3 sequence reads: CASSSLQGAFGYTF. As DNA, the CDR3 is TGTGCTAGCAGCAGTCTACAGGGGGCTTTCGGCTACACCTTC.

This clone has just one count. This chain joins TRBV5-1 and TRBJ2-7, with 7 bases that match TRBD1. The CDR3 length is 15 residues. The germline CDR1 and CDR2 sequences are SGHRS and YFSETQ. The V and J ends lost 0 bases and 7 bases, in that order; junction bases with no gene match: 10. CDR3 residues: CASSLALTGTKEQYF. DNA for the CDR3: TGCGCCAGCAGCTTGGCTTTGACAGGGACGAAAGAGCAGTACTTC.

In this sample, this clone turned up once. The chain uses TRBV6-6 and TRBJ2-7; possible D gene TRBD1, 6 bases. Trimming cost V 5 bases and J 2 bases, with 10 bases left between them. Germline values: CDR1 MNHNY, CDR2 SVGAGI (reference sequence). This CDR3 has 13 amino acids. CDR3 in amino acids: CASSPRTAYEQYF. CDR3 DNA: TGTGCCAGCAGTCCTAGGACAGCCTACGAGCAGTACTTC.

The chain uses TRBV5-4 and TRBJ2-7; 7 bases match TRBD1. The CDR3 runs 14 residues. J was trimmed by 2 bases and V by 5 bases; bases with no gene match: 7. Per germline, CDR1 SGHNT and CDR2 YYREEE (reference sequence). CDR3 nucleotides: TGTGCCAGCAGTCATCGACAGGGAGCCTACGAGCAGTACTTC. Its protein is CASSHRQGAYEQYF.

V usage is TRBV10-1 and J usage is TRBJ2-3, with D possibly TRBD2 on 6 matching bases. This CDR3 contains 18 residues. Per the germline V gene, CDR1 is WNHNN and CDR2 is SYGVQD (reference sequence). Deletions cut 2 bases from V and 3 bases from J, with 21 bases between. CDR3 loop: CASSEGTSRGKRTDTQYF. The DNA of the CDR3 is TGCGCCAGCAGTGAGGGAACTAGCCGGGGAAAGCGAACAGATACGCAGTATTTT.

V is TRBV4-3 and J is TRBJ1-4; a possible D gene is TRBD1 (5 bases). This CDR3 spans 16 amino acids. Trimming took 5 bases from V and 1 from J, leaving 14 bases between them. The germline V gene encodes CDR1 LGHNA and CDR2 YSLEER. CDR3 sequence reads: CASSKTEGETNEKLFF. CDR3 DNA: TGCGCCAGCAGCAAAACAGAAGGGGAAACTAATGAAAAACTGTTTTTT.

This rearrangement joins TRBV7-2 to TRBJ1-6; the D gene is possibly TRBD1 (5 bases). CDR1 is SGHTA and CDR2 is FQGNSA in the germline V gene. V lost 0 bases, J lost 7 bases, and 7 bases lay in between. CDR3 length: 14 residues. Here the CDR3 DNA reads TGTGCCAGCAGCTTAGCGACAGCGAATTCACCCCTCCACTTT. Its translation: CASSLATANSPLHF.

This chain connects TRBV29-1 to TRBJ2-7; 11 bases agree with TRBD2. The V gene end was trimmed by 5 bases and the J gene end by 4 bases; junction bases not matched to a gene: 16. The CDR3 totals 17 residues. Germline CDR1 is SQVTM and CDR2 is ANQGSEA. CDR3 protein: CSVLRLSSGRLRYEQYF. As DNA, the CDR3 is TGCAGCGTTCTCCGCCTTTCTAGCGGGAGGCTTCGGTACGAGCAGTACTTC.

The V and J genes are TRBV6-2 or TRBV6-3 and TRBJ1-5, with D unresolved. V was shortened by 5 bases and J by 1 base, with 3 bases between the two germline ends. This CDR3 region has 12 residues. Germline V gene data show CDR1 as MNHEY and CDR2 as SVGEGT. The chain's CDR3 is CASSQSNQPQHF. The CDR3 bases are TGTGCCAGCAGTCAAAGCAATCAGCCCCAGCATTTT.

The gene calls are TRBV10-3 and TRBJ2-1; D not certain. V was cut by 0 bases and J by 3 bases, with 15 bases left in between. Germline V gene data show CDR1 as ENHRY and CDR2 as SYGVKD. CDR3 length equals 17 residues. This CDR3 reads CAISESGLTRLYNEQFF. CDR3 nucleotides: TGTGCCATCAGTGAGTCGGGCCTCACCCGTCTCTACAATGAGCAGTTCTTC.

The rearrangement joins TRBV27 to TRBJ2-7; D remains unclear. The germline V gene encodes CDR1 MNHEY and CDR2 SMNVEV (reference sequence). V lost 7 bases to trimming and J lost 0 bases, with 19 bases between them. This CDR3 spans 16 amino acids. The CDR3 region is CASNSVPLPSSYEQYF. The CDR3 nucleotides are TGTGCCAGCAATTCAGTTCCCTTACCCAGCTCCTACGAGCAGTACTTC.

J is TRBJ1-6 and V is TRBV18, with 9 bases aligning to TRBD1. Trimming removed 3 bases from V and 8 bases from J; junction bases left unmatched: 11. Germline V lookup: CDR1 KGHSH, CDR2 LQKENI. The CDR3 contains 17 residues. CDR3 loop: CASSPVPGQGHYSPLHF. CDR3 sequence (DNA): TGTGCCAGCTCACCTGTCCCGGGACAGGGTCACTATTCACCCCTCCACTTT.

This chain joins TRBV24-1 and TRBJ2-5; 9 bases fit TRBD1. The CDR3 has 15 residues. The V gene's germline CDR1 is KGHDR and CDR2 SFDVKD. J gave up 5 bases and V 4 bases, and 7 bases lay outside the gene matches. CDR3 amino acids: CATSDGTGPGETQYF. The CDR3 bases are TGTGCCACCAGTGACGGGACAGGGCCGGGGGAGACCCAGTACTTC.

The genes are TRBV11-2 and TRBJ2-1, with a possible D match to TRBD2 (5 bases). Germline V gene lookup returns CDR1 SGHAT and CDR2 FQNNGV. Trimming took off 4 bases at V and 1 base at J, with 14 bases between the two ends. The length of the CDR3 is 16 residues. CDR3 loop: CASSSLPRGSYNEQFF. Written as DNA, the CDR3 is TGTGCCAGCAGCTCTCTCCCCCGGGGTTCCTACAATGAGCAGTTCTTC.

V is TRBV11-2 and J is TRBJ2-7, with 8 bases lining up with TRBD1. CDR3 size: 13 residues. Germline CDR1 and CDR2: SGHAT and FQNNGV. Unmatched junction bases numbered 4, after V lost 6 bases and J lost 3 bases. In DNA, the CDR3 is TGTGCCAGCAGGGCGACAGGGGACTACGAGCAGTACTTC. Protein product: CASRATGDYEQYF. Full variable domain (rest looked up from reference TRBV11-2 and TRBJ2-7): EAGVAQSPRYKIIEKRQSVAFWCNPISGHATLYWYQQILGQGPKLLIQFQNNGVVDDSQLPKDRFSAERLKGVDSTLKIQPAKLEDSAVYLCASRATGDYEQYFGPGTRLTVT.